This T cell receptor (beta chain) appears in the sequencing data of a study of T cell changes during pregnancy in multiple sclerosis. Assay used: immunoSEQ multiplex PCR; TCRdb lists only in-frame clones, some missing. This sample yields tens of thousands of clones, of which more than 75% are seen a single time; roughly 3.2% belongs to the top ten. The ends lost 2 bases at V and 5 bases at J; junction bases unmatched: 6. The germline CDR1 and CDR2 sequences are MNHEY and SVGAGI. The CDR3 extends over 16 amino acids. The material sequenced was CD8+ T cells from peripheral blood mononuclear cells, taken before pregnancy. The TCR comes from a female donor with multiple sclerosis, enrolled in a pregnancy study. The genes are TRBV6-5 and TRBJ2-2; 9 bases are shared with TRBD2. In DNA form, the CDR3 reads TGTGCCAGCAGTTACGGGGCGGGGGGGCCGACCGGGGAGCTGTTTTTT. Amino acid sequence: CASSYGAGGPTGELFF.